Below, 20 T cell receptor beta chains from the same sample are listed, as sequenced in a study of shared clonotypes between healthy human individuals. Profiling relied on immunoSEQ multiplex PCR, and the TCRdb table lists in-frame clones only, not all of them. The sample lists 450,000 to 500,000 clones, around 73% seen once, with more than 10% in the top ten. Sequenced: PBMCs. These receptors were collected from a woman aged 40 to 49 in good health. Some clones in this sample may be carry-over from other donors' samples.

A note on this clone: A single base is all that separates this from a far larger clone, so a read error is likely. This sample also contains other DNA sequences that code for the same CDR3. This chain connects TRBV28 to TRBJ2-5; D might be TRBD2 (6 bases). Deletions cut 6 bases from V and 11 bases from J, with 25 bases between. The length of the CDR3 is 15 residues. Germline values: CDR1 MDHEN, CDR2 SYDVKM. CDR3 sequence reads: CASSTPGGRSREQYF. The CDR3 region has the DNA TGTGCCAGCAGCACCCCGGGTGGGAGGTCTCGGGAGCAGTACTTC. Supplemented by reference TRBV28 and TRBJ2-5, the full variable domain reads DVKVTQSSRYLVKRTGEKVFLECVQDMDHENMFWYRQDPGLGLRLIYFSYDVKMKEKGDIPEGYSVSREKKERFSLILESASTNQTSMYLCASSTPGGRSREQYFGPGTRLLVL.

V gene TRBV19 combines with J gene TRBJ2-3; D remains ambiguous. Trimming cost V 6 bases and J 6 bases, with 10 bases left between them. This CDR3 contains 12 residues. CDR1 LNHDA and CDR2 SQIVND come from the germline V gene (reference sequence). Written as DNA, the CDR3 is TGTGCCAGTAGCGGGCTGCTGGATACGCAGTATTTT. This translates into CASSGLLDTQYF.

The chain uses TRBV6-6 and TRBJ1-2; 10 bases agree with TRBD1. Germline V lookup: CDR1 MNHNY, CDR2 SVGAGI (reference sequence). V dropped 6 bases and J dropped 3; count of bases not matched to a gene: 4. This CDR3 has 14 amino acids. The CDR3 is CASRGTGVYYGYTF. The DNA of the CDR3 is TGTGCCAGCAGGGGGACAGGGGTGTACTATGGCTACACCTTC.

The gene calls are TRBV29-1 and TRBJ1-1; 7 positions agree with TRBD1. Germline V gives CDR1 SQVTM, CDR2 ANQGSEA. The CDR3 totals 13 residues. The ends lost 6 bases at V and 2 bases at J; junction bases unmatched: 6. CDR3 in DNA: TGCAGCGTCGTAGGACAGGCTAACACTGAAGCTTTCTTT. Its protein is CSVVGQANTEAFF.

The sample holds many counts of this clone. Additional DNA sequences in this sample encode the identical CDR3. The V gene is TRBV15, the J gene TRBJ1-1; weak D call: TRBD1 (5 bases). This CDR3 contains 14 residues. V shed 0 bases and J shed 3 bases, with 8 bases lying between them. Germline V gene lookup returns CDR1 LNHNV and CDR2 YYDKDF (reference sequence). In nucleotides, the CDR3 is TGTGCCACCAGCAGAGATCTAGGGGACACTGAAGCTTTCTTT. Protein product: CATSRDLGDTEAFF.

J is TRBJ2-1 and V is TRBV5-1; a weak D match, TRBD1 (5 bases). The ends were cut back, 0 bases at V and 5 bases at J, with 9 bases in the middle. CDR1 SGHRS and CDR2 YFSETQ come from the germline V gene. The CDR3 length is 14 residues. Here the CDR3 reads CASSLERQNNEQFF. The CDR3, as DNA: TGCGCCAGCAGCTTGGAGCGACAGAACAATGAGCAGTTCTTC. The variable domain in full, completed from reference TRBV5-1 and TRBJ2-1, reads KAGVTQTPRYLIKTRGQQVTLSCSPISGHRSVSWYQQTPGQGLQFLFEYFSETQRNKGNFPGRFSGRQFSNSRSEMNVSTLELGDSALYLCASSLERQNNEQFFGPGTRLTVL.

This sequence joins TRBV29-1 and TRBJ2-1; possible D gene TRBD1, 5 bases. Germline loops: CDR1 SQVTM, CDR2 ANQGSEA. This CDR3 spans 16 amino acids. The V and J ends lost 5 bases and 1 base respectively, with 18 bases between them. Written as DNA, the CDR3 is TGCAGCGTTTTGTATTCAGGGTGGAGATCCTACAATGAGCAGTTCTTC. It encodes CSVLYSGWRSYNEQFF.

V and J are TRBV7-9 and TRBJ2-3, with 8 nucleotides matching TRBD2. The CDR3 runs 17 residues. Trimming took 4 bases from V and 4 from J; bases not matched to a gene: 13. Germline V lookup: CDR1 SEHNR, CDR2 FQNEAQ (reference sequence). CDR3 bases: TGTGCCAGCAGCTCCGTTCAGGGAGCGGGAGTCGCAGATACGCAGTATTTT. It translates to CASSSVQGAGVADTQYF.

The table lists this clone with many counts. This same CDR3 is encoded by further DNA sequences in the sample. The chain has TRBV2 and TRBJ1-5; D is unclear. V gave up 6 bases and J gave up 0 bases, with 6 bases separating them. The CDR3 extends over 13 amino acids. Germline V lookup: CDR1 SNHLY, CDR2 FYNNEI. The CDR3 nucleotides are TGTGCCAGCAGAAGAGATAGCAATCAGCCCCAGCATTTT. Protein: CASRRDSNQPQHF.

This chain links TRBV11-2 with TRBJ2-7; 12 positions agree with TRBD2. After removal of 5 bases from V and 7 bases from J, the junction contained 9 bases not matched to a gene. The CDR3 consists of 15 residues. CDR1 is SGHAT, CDR2 FQNNGV, per germline. The CDR3 loop reads CASSEQLAGGGEQYF. The CDR3 DNA sequence: TGTGCCAGCAGCGAGCAACTAGCGGGAGGTGGGGAGCAGTACTTC. The full variable domain, with the rest looked up from reference TRBV11-2 and TRBJ2-7, is EAGVAQSPRYKIIEKRQSVAFWCNPISGHATLYWYQQILGQGPKLLIQFQNNGVVDDSQLPKDRFSAERLKGVDSTLKIQPAKLEDSAVYLCASSEQLAGGGEQYFGPGTRLTVT.

This chain joins TRBV9 and TRBJ2-1; D is ambiguous. The ends were cut back, 0 bases at V and 9 bases at J, with 10 bases in the middle. CDR3 size: 13 residues. The germline V gene has CDR1 SGDLS and CDR2 YYNGEE. CDR3 in amino acids: CASSVAPPTEQFF. The CDR3 bases are TGTGCCAGCAGCGTAGCCCCGCCTACTGAGCAGTTCTTC.

With respect to this clone: This may arise from a read error, as a much more abundant clone is one base away. The chain couples TRBV28 to TRBJ1-2, with a weak D call TRBD1 (5 bases). V lost 2 bases to trimming and J lost 6 bases, with 10 bases between them. CDR3 length: 13 amino acids. Germline loops: CDR1 MDHEN, CDR2 SYDVKM. The CDR3 loop reads CASSLAGGNGYTF. The DNA for the CDR3 is TGTGCCAGCAGTTTAGCGGGGGGAAATGGCTACACCTTC.

V usage is TRBV4-3 and J usage is TRBJ2-5, with TRBD1 identical over 7 bases. Germline V lookup: CDR1 LGHNA, CDR2 YSLEER. V lost 6 bases to trimming and J lost 0 bases; unmatched junction nucleotides: 7. This CDR3 spans 15 amino acids. CDR3 sequence reads: CASRETGYYQETQYF. In DNA form, the CDR3 reads TGCGCCAGCAGAGAGACAGGGTACTACCAAGAGACCCAGTACTTC.

This chain uses TRBV5-1 with TRBJ2-5; 8 bases match TRBD2. Germline loops: CDR1 SGHRS, CDR2 YFSETQ. V lost 0 bases and J lost 4; bases outside the gene matches: 8. This CDR3 has 16 amino acids. The CDR3 nucleotides read TGCGCCAGCAGCTTGGGTAGCGGGACCCGGGGAGAGACCCAGTACTTC. Translated: CASSLGSGTRGETQYF.

This clone was counted once. The chain is built from TRBV2 and TRBJ1-1, with D maybe TRBD1 (5 bases). CDR3 length: 14 amino acids. Trimming took off 8 bases at V and 1 base at J, with 14 bases between the two ends. From germline, CDR1 is SNHLY and CDR2 FYNNEI. CDR3 protein: CASAPGRANTEAFF. The CDR3 bases are TGTGCCAGCGCCCCGGGACGAGCGAACACTGAAGCTTTCTTT.

The chain couples TRBV30 to TRBJ2-2, with D perhaps matching TRBD1 or TRBD2 (5 bases each). V lost 4 bases to trimming and J lost 4 bases, with 19 bases between them. The germline gives CDR1 GTSNPN, CDR2 SVGIG (reference sequence). There are 16 residues in the CDR3. The CDR3 here is CAWKLKPSGTTGELFF. The CDR3 coding sequence is TGTGCCTGGAAACTTAAGCCTTCCGGGACCACCGGGGAGCTGTTTTTT.

The chain has TRBV15 and TRBJ2-1; 14 bases are shared with TRBD2. Germline values: CDR1 LNHNV, CDR2 YYDKDF (reference sequence). Losses at the gene ends were 0 bases for V and 11 bases for J; bases not matched to a gene: 3. The CDR3 is 15 amino acids. CDR3 sequence reads: CATSREGTSGSQQFF. CDR3 nucleotides: TGTGCCACCAGCAGAGAGGGGACTAGCGGGAGTCAGCAGTTCTTC.

This clone has just a few counts. Within the sample, other DNA sequences also encode this same CDR3. The chain uses TRBV9 and TRBJ1-5; D uncertain. The CDR3 runs 13 residues. Germline CDR1 SGDLS, CDR2 YYNGEE. The ends were cut back, 0 bases at V and 6 bases at J, with 7 bases in the middle. The CDR3 DNA is TGTGCCAGCAGCGTAGATGAGGGTCAGCCCCAGCATTTT. Translating it yields CASSVDEGQPQHF.

V and J are TRBV27 and TRBJ2-2; TRBD1 might be the D (5 bases). V was cut by 0 bases and J by 13 bases, with 12 bases left in between. Germline CDR1 MNHEY, CDR2 SMNVEV (reference sequence). The length of the CDR3 is 13 residues. CDR3 in amino acids: CASSLSSAGRLFF. CDR3 in DNA: TGTGCCAGCAGTTTATCGTCGGCAGGGCGGCTGTTTTTT.

This chain connects TRBV4-3 to TRBJ2-2; D remains ambiguous. This CDR3 has 14 residues. Germline loops: CDR1 LGHNA, CDR2 YSLEER. Trimming cost V 0 bases and J 6 bases, with 8 bases left between them. The CDR3 loop reads CASSQDEASGELFF. The CDR3 DNA is TGCGCCAGCAGCCAAGATGAGGCATCCGGGGAGCTGTTTTTT.